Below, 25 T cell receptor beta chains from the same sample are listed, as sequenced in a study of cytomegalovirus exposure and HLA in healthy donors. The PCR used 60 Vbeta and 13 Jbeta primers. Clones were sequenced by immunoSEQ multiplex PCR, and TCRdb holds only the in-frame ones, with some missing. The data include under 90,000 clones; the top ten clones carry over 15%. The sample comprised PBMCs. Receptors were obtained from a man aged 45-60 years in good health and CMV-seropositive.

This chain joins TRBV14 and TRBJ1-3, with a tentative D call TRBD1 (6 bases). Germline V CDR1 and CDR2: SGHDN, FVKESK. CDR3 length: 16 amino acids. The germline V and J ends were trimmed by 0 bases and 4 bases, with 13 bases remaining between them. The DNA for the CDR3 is TGTGCCAGCAGCCAAGAAATCAGGGGATCCGGAAACACCATATATTTT. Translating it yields CASSQEIRGSGNTIYF.

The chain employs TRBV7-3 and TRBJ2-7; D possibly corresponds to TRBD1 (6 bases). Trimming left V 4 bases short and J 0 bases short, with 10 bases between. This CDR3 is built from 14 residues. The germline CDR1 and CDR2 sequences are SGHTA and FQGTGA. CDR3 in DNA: TGTGCCAGCAGCTCTACAGGGAGCTCCTACGAGCAGTACTTC. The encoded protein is CASSSTGSSYEQYF.

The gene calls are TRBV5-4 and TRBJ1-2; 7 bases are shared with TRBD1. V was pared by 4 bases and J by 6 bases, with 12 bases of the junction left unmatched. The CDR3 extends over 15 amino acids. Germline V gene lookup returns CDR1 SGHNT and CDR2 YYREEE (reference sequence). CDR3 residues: CASSPALYRGDGYTF. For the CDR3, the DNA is TGTGCCAGCAGCCCTGCATTGTACAGGGGTGATGGCTACACCTTC.

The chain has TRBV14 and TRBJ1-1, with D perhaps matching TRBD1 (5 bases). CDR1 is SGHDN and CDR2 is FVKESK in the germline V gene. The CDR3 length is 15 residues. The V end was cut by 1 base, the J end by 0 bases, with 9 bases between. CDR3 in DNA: TGTGCCAGCAGCCAAGTCCCAGGGATGAACACTGAAGCTTTCTTT. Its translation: CASSQVPGMNTEAFF.

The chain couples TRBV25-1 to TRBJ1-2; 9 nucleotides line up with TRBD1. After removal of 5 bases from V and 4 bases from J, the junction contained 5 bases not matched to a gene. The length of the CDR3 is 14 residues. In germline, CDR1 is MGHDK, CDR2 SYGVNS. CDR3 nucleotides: TGTGCCAGCAGTAAACAGGGGGCAGTCTATGGCTACACCTTC. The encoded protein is CASSKQGAVYGYTF.

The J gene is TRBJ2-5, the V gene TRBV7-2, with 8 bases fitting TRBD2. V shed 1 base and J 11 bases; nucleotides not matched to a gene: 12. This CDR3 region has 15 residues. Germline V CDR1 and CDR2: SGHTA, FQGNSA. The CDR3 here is CASSLDLSGGNEQYF. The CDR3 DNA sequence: TGTGCCAGCAGCTTAGATTTATCGGGAGGGAATGAGCAGTACTTC.

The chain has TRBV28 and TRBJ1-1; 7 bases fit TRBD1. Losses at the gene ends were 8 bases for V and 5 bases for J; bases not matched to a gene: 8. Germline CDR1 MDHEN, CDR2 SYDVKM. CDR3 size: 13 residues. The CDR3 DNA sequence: TGTGCCAGCTTACAGGGGCGGAGGACTGAAGCTTTCTTT. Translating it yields CASLQGRRTEAFF.

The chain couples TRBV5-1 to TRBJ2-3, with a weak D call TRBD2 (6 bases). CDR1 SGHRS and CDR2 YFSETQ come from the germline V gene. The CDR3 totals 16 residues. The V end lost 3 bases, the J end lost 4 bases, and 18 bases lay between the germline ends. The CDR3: CASSSGLWGSPDTQYF. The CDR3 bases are TGCGCCAGCAGCTCGGGACTTTGGGGGTCTCCAGATACGCAGTATTTT. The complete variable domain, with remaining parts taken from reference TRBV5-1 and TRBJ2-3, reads KAGVTQTPRYLIKTRGQQVTLSCSPISGHRSVSWYQQTPGQGLQFLFEYFSETQRNKGNFPGRFSGRQFSNSRSEMNVSTLELGDSALYLCASSSGLWGSPDTQYFGPGTRLTVL.

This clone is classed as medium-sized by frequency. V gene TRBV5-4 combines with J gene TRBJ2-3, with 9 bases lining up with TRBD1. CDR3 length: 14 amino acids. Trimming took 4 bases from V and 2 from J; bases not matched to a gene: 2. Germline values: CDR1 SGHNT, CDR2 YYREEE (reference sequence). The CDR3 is CASSLQGATDTQYF. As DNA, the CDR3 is TGTGCCAGCAGCCTACAGGGGGCCACAGATACGCAGTATTTT.

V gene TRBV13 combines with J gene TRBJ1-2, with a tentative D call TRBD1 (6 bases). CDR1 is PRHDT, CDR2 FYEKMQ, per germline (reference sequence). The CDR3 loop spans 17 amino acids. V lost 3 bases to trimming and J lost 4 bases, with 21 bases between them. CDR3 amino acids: CASSFTGSIWTRYGYTF. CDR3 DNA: TGTGCCAGCAGCTTCACAGGGTCCATCTGGACTCGCTATGGCTACACCTTC.

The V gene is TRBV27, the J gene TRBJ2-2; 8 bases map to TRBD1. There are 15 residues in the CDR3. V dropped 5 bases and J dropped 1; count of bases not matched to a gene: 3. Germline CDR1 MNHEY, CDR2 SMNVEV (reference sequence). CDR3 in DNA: TGTGCCAGCAGTCCGGACAGGGAGAACACCGGGGAGCTGTTTTTT. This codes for CASSPDRENTGELFF.

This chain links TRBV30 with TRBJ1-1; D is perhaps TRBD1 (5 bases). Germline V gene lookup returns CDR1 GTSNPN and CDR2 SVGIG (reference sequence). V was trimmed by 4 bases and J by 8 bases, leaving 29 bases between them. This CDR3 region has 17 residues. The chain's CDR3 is CAWTYVGGRKRWKEAFF. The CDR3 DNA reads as TGTGCCTGGACGTACGTCGGGGGAAGGAAAAGGTGGAAAGAAGCTTTCTTT.

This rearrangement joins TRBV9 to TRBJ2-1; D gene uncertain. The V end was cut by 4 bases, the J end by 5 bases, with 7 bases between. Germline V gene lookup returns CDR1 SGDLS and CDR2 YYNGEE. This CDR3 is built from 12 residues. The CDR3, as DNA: TGTGCCAGCAGCCCTACGGACAATGAGCAGTTCTTC. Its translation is CASSPTDNEQFF.

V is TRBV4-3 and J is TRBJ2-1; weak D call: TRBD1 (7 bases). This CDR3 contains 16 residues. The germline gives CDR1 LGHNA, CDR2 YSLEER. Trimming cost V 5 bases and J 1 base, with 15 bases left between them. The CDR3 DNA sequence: TGCGCCAGCAGCGTCCAGGGGGGAACGTCCTACAATGAGCAGTTCTTC. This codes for CASSVQGGTSYNEQFF.

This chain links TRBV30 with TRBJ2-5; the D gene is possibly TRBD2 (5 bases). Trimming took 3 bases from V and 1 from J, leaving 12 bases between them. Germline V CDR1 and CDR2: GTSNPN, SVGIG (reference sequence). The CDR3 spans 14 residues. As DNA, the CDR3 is TGTGCCTGGAGCGTAATACTAGGCCAAGAGACCCAGTACTTC. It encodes CAWSVILGQETQYF.

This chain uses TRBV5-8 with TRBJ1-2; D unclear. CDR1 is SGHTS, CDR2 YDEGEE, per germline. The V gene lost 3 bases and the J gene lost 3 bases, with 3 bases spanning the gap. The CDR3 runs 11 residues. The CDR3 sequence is CASSSYYGYTF. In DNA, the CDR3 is TGTGCCAGCAGCTCGTACTATGGCTACACCTTC.

CDR3 amino acids: CASSLAGPGGETQYF. CDR3 DNA: TGCGCCAGCAGCTTGGCCGGTCCCGGGGGGGAGACCCAGTACTTC. The chain carries TRBV5-1 and TRBJ2-5, with TRBD2 matching 7 bases. Trimming removed 0 bases from V and 5 bases from J; junction bases left unmatched: 7. The CDR3 loop spans 15 amino acids. The germline CDR1 and CDR2 sequences are SGHRS and YFSETQ.

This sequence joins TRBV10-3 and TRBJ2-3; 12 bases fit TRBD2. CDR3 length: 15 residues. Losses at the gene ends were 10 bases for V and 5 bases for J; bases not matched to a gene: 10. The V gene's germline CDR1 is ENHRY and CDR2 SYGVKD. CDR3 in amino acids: CASIPTSGSGDTQYF. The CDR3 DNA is TGTGCCAGCATCCCGACTAGCGGGAGTGGAGATACGCAGTATTTT.

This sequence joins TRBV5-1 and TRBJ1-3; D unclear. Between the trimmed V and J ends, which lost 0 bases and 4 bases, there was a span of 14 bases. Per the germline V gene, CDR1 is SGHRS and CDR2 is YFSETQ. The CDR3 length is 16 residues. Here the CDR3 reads CASSLAGVRFGNTIYF. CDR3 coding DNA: TGCGCCAGCAGCTTGGCCGGGGTTCGATTCGGAAACACCATATATTTT.

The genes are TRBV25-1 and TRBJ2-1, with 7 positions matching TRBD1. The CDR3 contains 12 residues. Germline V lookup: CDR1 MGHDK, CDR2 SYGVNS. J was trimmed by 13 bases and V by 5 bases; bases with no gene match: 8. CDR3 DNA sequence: TGTGCCAGCAGTCAGACCAACAGGGGCCAGTTCTTC. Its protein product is CASSQTNRGQFF.

The chain's CDR3 is CASSQGGSPYNEQFF. As DNA, the CDR3 is TGTGCCAGCAGCCAAGGCGGGAGCCCCTACAATGAGCAGTTCTTC. V usage is TRBV4-2 and J usage is TRBJ2-1, with 7 bases that match TRBD2. This CDR3 has 15 residues. CDR1 and CDR2 (germline): LGHNA, YNFKEQ. J gave up 2 bases and V 1 base, and 2 bases lay outside the gene matches.

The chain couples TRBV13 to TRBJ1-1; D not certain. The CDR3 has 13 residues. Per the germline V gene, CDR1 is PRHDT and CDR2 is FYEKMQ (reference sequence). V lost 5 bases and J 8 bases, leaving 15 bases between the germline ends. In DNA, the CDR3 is TGTGCCAGCAGCCCAGGCCCGGGGATAGAAGCTTTCTTT. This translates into CASSPGPGIEAFF.

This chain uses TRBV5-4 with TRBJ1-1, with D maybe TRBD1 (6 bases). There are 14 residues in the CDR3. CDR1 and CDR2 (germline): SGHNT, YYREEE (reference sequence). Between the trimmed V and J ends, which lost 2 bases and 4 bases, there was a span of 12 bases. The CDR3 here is CASSFLGAGTEAFF. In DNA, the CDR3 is TGTGCCAGCAGCTTTCTGGGGGCGGGCACTGAAGCTTTCTTT.

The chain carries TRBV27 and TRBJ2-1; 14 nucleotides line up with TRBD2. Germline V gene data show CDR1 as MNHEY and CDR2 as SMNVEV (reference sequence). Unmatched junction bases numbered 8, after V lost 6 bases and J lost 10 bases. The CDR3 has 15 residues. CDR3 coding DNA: TGTGCCAGCAGGACCGGGACTAGCGGGAGTCGCGAGCAGTTCTTC. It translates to CASRTGTSGSREQFF.

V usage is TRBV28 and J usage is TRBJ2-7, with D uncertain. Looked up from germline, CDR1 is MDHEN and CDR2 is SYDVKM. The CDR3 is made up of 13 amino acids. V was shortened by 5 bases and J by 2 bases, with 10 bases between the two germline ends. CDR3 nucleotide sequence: TGTGCCAGCAGTCCCCCCCCAACCTACGAGCAGTACTTC. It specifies CASSPPPTYEQYF.